These 30 T cell receptor beta chains were all obtained from the same sample, sequenced in a study of cytomegalovirus exposure and HLA in healthy donors (dated by TCRdb to the late 2010s). The library was obtained by the immunoSEQ multiplex PCR assay. For the multiplex PCR, a mixture combining 60 forward primers for TCR Vbeta segments and 13 reverse primers for TCR Jbeta segments was used. This is the immuneACCESS table as TCRdb keeps it, with only in-frame sequences that have V and J called. A part of the clones is gone; compared with another copy, unresolved V genes explain less than half, and the rest is unexplained. The sample table shows about 270,000 clones, and roughly 88% are seen once. The ten largest clones capture 3% to 4% of the sample. Sequences were obtained from PBMCs. The receptors here all came from a man between 35 and 55 years old in good health and CMV-seropositive.

The DNA for the CDR3 is TGTGCCAGCAGATTCGGACAGGGGGCTACTGAAGCTTTCTTT. It codes for CASRFGQGATEAFF. The V gene is TRBV6-5, the J gene TRBJ1-1; 11 positions match TRBD1. J lost 5 bases, V lost 6 bases, and 5 bases had no gene match. Germline values: CDR1 MNHEY, CDR2 SVGAGI. The CDR3 consists of 14 residues.

The chain recombines TRBV28 with TRBJ2-7, with D possibly matching TRBD1 (8 bases). The CDR3 is made up of 15 amino acids. The V end lost 3 bases, the J end lost 5 bases, and 17 bases lay between the germline ends. Germline V gene sequence: CDR1 MDHEN, CDR2 SYDVKM. DNA of the CDR3: TGTGCCAGCAGTTTTCGGACAGGGAGGGGGCACGAGCAGTACTTC. Protein product: CASSFRTGRGHEQYF. The variable domain in full, with the rest retrieved from reference TRBV28 and TRBJ2-7, is DVKVTQSSRYLVKRTGEKVFLECVQDMDHENMFWYRQDPGLGLRLIYFSYDVKMKEKGDIPEGYSVSREKKERFSLILESASTNQTSMYLCASSFRTGRGHEQYFGPGTRLTVT.

V is TRBV29-1 and J is TRBJ2-1; TRBD1 agrees at 7 bases. Germline CDR1 SQVTM, CDR2 ANQGSEA. CDR3 length equals 16 residues. After removal of 6 bases from V and 5 bases from J, the junction contained 16 bases not matched to a gene. The CDR3 DNA sequence: TGCAGCGTGGGGATGGAACAGGGGAAGTTGGACAATGAGCAGTTCTTC. This translates into CSVGMEQGKLDNEQFF.

This clone was detected only once. The chain is built from TRBV10-3 and TRBJ2-6; 9 bases align to TRBD1. This CDR3 has 24 residues. CDR1 is ENHRY, CDR2 SYGVKD, per germline. Unmatched junction bases numbered 28, after V lost 6 bases and J lost 1 base. As DNA, the CDR3 is TGTGCCATCAGGCCGACAGGGGGAGCACGAGTTAGTGGGCGGGATGATTCTGGGGCCAACGTCCTGACTTTC. This gives the protein CAIRPTGGARVSGRDDSGANVLTF.

The chain is built from TRBV7-8 and TRBJ2-5, with TRBD2 matching 8 bases. This CDR3 has 17 amino acids. CDR1 is SGHVS and CDR2 is FQNEAQ in the germline V gene. The ends lost 2 bases at V and 4 bases at J; junction bases unmatched: 12. CDR3 loop: CASSLTSQREFAETQYF. CDR3 sequence (DNA): TGTGCCAGCAGCTTAACCAGCCAGCGGGAGTTCGCAGAGACCCAGTACTTC.

The chain employs TRBV9 and TRBJ2-1; 10 nucleotides align to TRBD2. Unmatched junction bases numbered 3, after V lost 1 base and J lost 8 bases. Germline CDR1 SGDLS, CDR2 YYNGEE. The length of the CDR3 is 14 residues. CDR3 protein: CASSVRLAGDEQFF. The CDR3 coding sequence is TGTGCCAGCAGCGTAAGGCTAGCGGGAGATGAGCAGTTCTTC.

V and J are TRBV7-6 and TRBJ2-7; 10 bases map to TRBD2. V was clipped by 1 base and J by 2 bases; unmatched bases: 2. Germline V gene data show CDR1 as SGHVS and CDR2 as FNYEAQ. The CDR3 runs 15 residues. The CDR3, as DNA: TGTGCCAGCAGCTTAGAACTAGCGGGGACCTACGAGCAGTACTTC. This translates into CASSLELAGTYEQYF.

J is TRBJ2-1 and V is TRBV5-1, with a weak D call TRBD1 (6 bases). V lost 4 bases and J lost 14, with 28 bases in between. CDR3 length equals 16 residues. CDR1 SGHRS and CDR2 YFSETQ come from the germline V gene. Here the CDR3 DNA reads TGCGCCAGCAGCCCGTACAGGGCTGCCGAACCCCTCTTGAAGTTCTTC. The encoded protein is CASSPYRAAEPLLKFF.

The chain is built from TRBV28 and TRBJ1-5; perhaps TRBD1 as D (6 bases). Per the germline V gene, CDR1 is MDHEN and CDR2 is SYDVKM. The CDR3 has 15 residues. V shed 2 bases and J shed 3 bases, with 11 bases lying between them. CDR3 DNA sequence: TGTGCCAGCAGTTTAGCCAGGGGACCCAATCAGCCCCAGCATTTT. Translation: CASSLARGPNQPQHF.

This rearrangement joins TRBV15 to TRBJ2-7, with 13 bases aligning to TRBD2. Germline V gene sequence: CDR1 LNHNV, CDR2 YYDKDF (reference sequence). This CDR3 region has 13 residues. V lost 9 bases and J lost 3; bases outside the gene matches: 2. CDR3 nucleotides: TGTGCCACGGGACTAGCGGGGTTCTACGAGCAGTACTTC. This translates into CATGLAGFYEQYF.

The sample holds a few counts of this clone. The rearrangement joins TRBV5-6 to TRBJ1-1; D is possibly TRBD1 (6 bases). This CDR3 is 15 amino acids long. Trimming pared 5 bases from V and 1 base from J, leaving 15 bases between. Germline V gives CDR1 SGHDT, CDR2 YYEEEE. CDR3 sequence reads: CASRIDGGRNTEAFF. In DNA, the CDR3 is TGTGCCAGCAGAATTGATGGGGGCCGGAACACTGAAGCTTTCTTT.

The chain combines TRBV10-3 with TRBJ2-1; D is perhaps TRBD1 (6 bases). The germline V gene has CDR1 ENHRY and CDR2 SYGVKD. Trimming left V 0 bases short and J 8 bases short, with 14 bases between. The CDR3 consists of 15 residues. The CDR3 sequence: CAISESRQDKDEQFF. The CDR3 DNA reads TGTGCCATCAGTGAGTCGAGACAGGATAAGGATGAGCAGTTCTTC.

V and J are TRBV6-5 and TRBJ2-1, with a possible D match to TRBD2 (5 bases). The CDR3 sequence is 14 residues long. The V end was cut by 2 bases, the J end by 4 bases, with 9 bases between. Germline CDR1 and CDR2: MNHEY and SVGAGI. The CDR3 bases are TGTGCCAGCAGTTACAGCCTAGCATACAATGAGCAGTTCTTC. Its translation: CASSYSLAYNEQFF.

The chain joins TRBV9 to TRBJ2-5; TRBD2 aligns across 9 bases. This CDR3 spans 15 amino acids. The germline CDR1 and CDR2 sequences are SGDLS and YYNGEE. V trimming: 4 bases; J trimming: 2 bases; junction bases outside the gene matches: 6. The CDR3 DNA follows: TGTGCCAGCAGCCCTCTAGCGGGAAAGCAAGAGACCCAGTACTTC. It codes for CASSPLAGKQETQYF. Supplemented by reference TRBV9 and TRBJ2-5, the full variable domain reads DSGVTQTPKHLITATGQRVTLRCSPRSGDLSVYWYQQSLDQGLQFLIQYYNGEERAKGNILERFSAQQFPDLHSELNLSSLELGDSALYFCASSPLAGKQETQYFGPGTRLLVL.

The chain carries TRBV2 and TRBJ2-7; 7 nucleotides align to TRBD1. The germline CDR1 and CDR2 sequences are SNHLY and FYNNEI. CDR3 size: 15 residues. Trimming at V came to 3 bases and at J to 2 bases, leaving 7 bases not matched to a gene. The CDR3 DNA reads TGTGCCAGCAGTGACACAGGGGCCGTTCCCTACGAGCAGTACTTC. Translating it yields CASSDTGAVPYEQYF.

The chain joins TRBV19 to TRBJ1-1; tentative D call: TRBD1 (6 bases). V was trimmed by 0 bases and J by 3 bases, leaving 11 bases between them. Looked up from germline, CDR1 is LNHDA and CDR2 is SQIVND (reference sequence). The CDR3 covers 15 residues. The CDR3 sequence is CASSIEGGAYTEAFF. DNA for the CDR3: TGTGCCAGTAGTATAGAGGGGGGGGCGTACACTGAAGCTTTCTTT.

Only one count was recorded for this clone. The CDR3 loop is CASSLPKQGPLYGYTF. As DNA, the CDR3 is TGCGCCAGCAGCCTACCTAAACAGGGTCCCCTTTATGGCTACACCTTC. The rearrangement joins TRBV4-1 to TRBJ1-2; a weak D match, TRBD1 (6 bases). The CDR3 runs to 16 residues. Trimming left V 4 bases short and J 5 bases short, with 20 bases between. Germline CDR1 and CDR2: MGHRA and YSYEKL.

The chain uses TRBV5-6 and TRBJ2-3, with 7 bases that match TRBD1. J gave up 5 bases and V 5 bases, and 8 bases lay outside the gene matches. Germline V gives CDR1 SGHDT, CDR2 YYEEEE. The CDR3 runs 14 residues. In DNA, the CDR3 is TGTGCCAGCAGGCAGGGGGTGAGGGGAGATACGCAGTATTTT. Translating it yields CASRQGVRGDTQYF. Drawing the rest from reference TRBV5-6 and TRBJ2-3, the complete variable domain is DAGVTQSPTHLIKTRGQQVTLRCSPKSGHDTVSWYQQALGQGPQFIFQYYEEEERQRGNFPDRFSGHQFPNYSSELNVNALLLGDSALYLCASRQGVRGDTQYFGPGTRLTVL.

This chain uses TRBV29-1 with TRBJ1-5; 8 bases map to TRBD1. After removal of 3 bases from V and 0 bases from J, the junction contained 1 base not matched to a gene. CDR3 length: 14 amino acids. Germline CDR1 is SQVTM and CDR2 is ANQGSEA. The CDR3 sequence: CSVETGDSNQPQHF. CDR3 in DNA: TGCAGCGTTGAGACAGGGGATAGCAATCAGCCCCAGCATTTT. Supplemented by reference TRBV29-1 and TRBJ1-5, the full variable domain reads SAVISQKPSRDICQRGTSLTIQCQVDSQVTMMFWYRQQPGQSLTLIATANQGSEATYESGFVIDKFPISRPNLTFSTLTVSNMSPEDSSIYLCSVETGDSNQPQHFGDGTRLSIL.

The V gene is TRBV27, the J gene TRBJ2-7; a possible D gene is TRBD1 (6 bases). V was trimmed by 5 bases and J by 2 bases, leaving 16 bases between them. CDR3 length: 15 residues. Germline CDR1 is MNHEY and CDR2 is SMNVEV (reference sequence). Here the CDR3 DNA reads TGTGCCAGCAGTACTAACAGGGCGACTACCTACGAGCAGTACTTC. This translates into CASSTNRATTYEQYF.

The rearrangement joins TRBV2 to TRBJ1-4, with 7 positions matching TRBD1. The CDR3 is 14 residues long. Germline lookup yields CDR1 SNHLY and CDR2 FYNNEI. V lost 5 bases to trimming and J lost 4 bases; unmatched junction nucleotides: 4. The CDR3 spells CASSPGGFNEKLFF. CDR3 DNA: TGTGCCAGCAGTCCAGGGGGTTTTAATGAAAAACTGTTTTTT.

The genes are TRBV28 and TRBJ2-7, with 9 bases lining up with TRBD1. The length of the CDR3 is 11 residues. Germline V gene lookup returns CDR1 MDHEN and CDR2 SYDVKM. The ends lost 10 bases at V and 4 bases at J; junction bases unmatched: 2. Here the CDR3 DNA reads TGTGCCAACGGACAGGGGTACGAGCAGTACTTC. Encoded protein: CANGQGYEQYF. Full variable domain (missing parts from reference TRBV28 and TRBJ2-7): DVKVTQSSRYLVKRTGEKVFLECVQDMDHENMFWYRQDPGLGLRLIYFSYDVKMKEKGDIPEGYSVSREKKERFSLILESASTNQTSMYLCANGQGYEQYFGPGTRLTVT.

The chain couples TRBV2 to TRBJ2-1, with 9 nucleotides matching TRBD2. Looked up from germline, CDR1 is SNHLY and CDR2 is FYNNEI. Trimming cost V 5 bases and J 10 bases; bases outside gene matches: 12. This CDR3 comprises 15 residues. CDR3 DNA sequence: TGTGCCAGCAGTTCGGGGACTAGCTCGCCCCCGGAGCAGTTCTTC. It codes for CASSSGTSSPPEQFF.

This chain uses TRBV7-9 with TRBJ1-1; D ambiguous. The CDR3 contains 17 residues. Trimming cost V 1 base and J 1 base, with 16 bases left between them. Germline CDR1 reads SEHNR; CDR2 reads FQNEAQ (reference sequence). The CDR3 sequence: CASSLEPGLKGNTEAFF. The CDR3 DNA sequence: TGTGCCAGCAGCTTAGAACCGGGGTTGAAGGGGAACACTGAAGCTTTCTTT.

The chain is built from TRBV2 and TRBJ2-1, with D possibly TRBD2 on 6 matching bases. V was clipped by 10 bases and J by 6 bases, with 19 bases between them. The CDR3 has 14 residues. Germline CDR1 reads SNHLY; CDR2 reads FYNNEI. This chain's CDR3 is CATKESGVSNEQFF. CDR3 coding DNA: TGTGCCACCAAAGAGTCGGGAGTCTCCAATGAGCAGTTCTTC.

V gene TRBV18 combines with J gene TRBJ2-1; 7 nucleotides line up with TRBD2. The CDR3 consists of 17 residues. Germline values: CDR1 KGHSH, CDR2 LQKENI. J was trimmed by 7 bases and V by 4 bases; bases with no gene match: 16. CDR3 protein: CASSRTIVGRELNEQFF. The CDR3 region has the DNA TGTGCCAGCTCACGCACCATCGTGGGGCGGGAGCTGAATGAGCAGTTCTTC.

The rearrangement joins TRBV28 to TRBJ2-7; TRBD2 agrees at 8 bases. V lost 5 bases and J lost 0; bases outside the gene matches: 9. CDR3 length: 16 amino acids. The germline CDR1 and CDR2 sequences are MDHEN and SYDVKM. CDR3 region: CASSRNGGATSYEQYF. The CDR3 DNA follows: TGTGCCAGCAGTCGTAACGGGGGGGCGACCTCCTACGAGCAGTACTTC.

V gene TRBV5-1 combines with J gene TRBJ1-2; 7 bases agree with TRBD1. The CDR3 is 13 residues long. The J segment lost 8 bases and the V segment lost 4 bases, leaving 8 bases of the junction unmatched. Germline V lookup: CDR1 SGHRS, CDR2 YFSETQ. The CDR3 region is CASSRDRVSGYTF. The CDR3 coding sequence is TGCGCCAGCAGCCGCGACAGGGTATCAGGCTACACCTTC.

V and J are TRBV27 and TRBJ2-7; 9 nucleotides align to TRBD2. The CDR3 spans 15 residues. Looked up from germline, CDR1 is MNHEY and CDR2 is SMNVEV (reference sequence). Unmatched junction bases numbered 12, after V lost 6 bases and J lost 6 bases. The CDR3 is CASSLSGSSVLEQYF. CDR3 nucleotides: TGTGCCAGCAGCCTTAGCGGGAGTAGCGTTCTCGAGCAGTACTTC.

This clone showed up just a few times. The gene calls are TRBV28 and TRBJ1-1; 8 positions agree with TRBD1. Germline trimming cut 5 bases from V and 7 bases from J; bases unmatched to any gene: 9. The germline V gene has CDR1 MDHEN and CDR2 SYDVKM. The CDR3 is 14 residues long. CDR3 region: CASSVTGDGIEAFF. For the CDR3, the DNA is TGTGCCAGCAGTGTGACAGGGGATGGGATTGAAGCTTTCTTT.